These 22 T cell receptor beta chains were all obtained from the same sample, sequenced in a study of T cell responses to AZD1222 COVID-19 vaccine. The repertoire was sequenced with immunoSEQ multiplex PCR; TCRdb's copy has only in-frame clones and lacks some. The data contain 90,000 to 150,000 clones, around 86% of them singletons. This sample comprised peripheral blood, obtained 28 days after the second AZD1222 dose. The receptors derive from an adult who received the AZD1222 COVID-19 vaccine.

Here the CDR3 reads CAIRVGTAATYYGYTF. In DNA, the CDR3 is TGTGCCATCAGGGTCGGTACGGCAGCTACCTACTATGGCTACACCTTC. V and J are TRBV10-3 and TRBJ1-2; D gene uncertain. This CDR3 has 16 amino acids. V was trimmed by 6 bases and J by 3 bases, leaving 20 bases between them. Germline loops: CDR1 ENHRY, CDR2 SYGVKD.

V usage is TRBV28 and J usage is TRBJ2-7, with 9 bases that match TRBD1. Germline lookup yields CDR1 MDHEN and CDR2 SYDVKM. Trimming at V came to 6 bases and at J to 3 bases, leaving 9 bases not matched to a gene. The CDR3 extends over 15 amino acids. The CDR3 coding sequence is TGTGCCAGCAGCGAATTGGGACAGGGTAACTACGAGCAGTACTTC. This codes for CASSELGQGNYEQYF.

J is TRBJ1-2 and V is TRBV5-4; D may be TRBD1 (6 bases). Per the germline V gene, CDR1 is SGHNT and CDR2 is YYREEE (reference sequence). V was trimmed by 0 bases and J by 2 bases, leaving 14 bases between them. The CDR3 covers 16 residues. CDR3 amino acids: CASSLEETGLNYGYTF. CDR3 nucleotides: TGTGCCAGCAGCTTGGAAGAGACAGGATTGAACTATGGCTACACCTTC.

V gene TRBV6-5 combines with J gene TRBJ1-6, with 9 bases that match TRBD1. Per the germline V gene, CDR1 is MNHEY and CDR2 is SVGAGI. Germline trimming cut 6 bases from V and 5 bases from J; bases unmatched to any gene: 5. This CDR3 is built from 15 residues. The CDR3 here is CASSRDRDHNSPLHF. The CDR3 DNA reads as TGTGCCAGCAGCCGGGACAGGGACCATAATTCACCCCTCCACTTT.

The chain carries TRBV6-5 and TRBJ1-6; D remains ambiguous. Trimming shortened V by 6 bases and J by 6 bases, and 15 bases separated the two germline ends. The length of the CDR3 is 15 residues. CDR1 is MNHEY and CDR2 is SVGAGI in the germline V gene. The CDR3 nucleotides read TGTGCCAGCAGCTCCCCCGCCAGAATTAATTCACCCCTCCACTTT. It translates to CASSSPARINSPLHF.

About this clone: Within the sample, other DNA sequences also encode this same CDR3. This sequence joins TRBV18 and TRBJ2-5; D is undetermined. Trimming stripped 6 bases from V and 2 bases from J, with 4 bases between. The CDR3 runs to 11 residues. Germline V CDR1 and CDR2: KGHSH, LQKENI. The CDR3 spells CASSYQETQYF. The CDR3 DNA follows: TGTGCCAGCTCCTATCAAGAGACCCAGTACTTC.

The chain employs TRBV28 and TRBJ1-2; tentatively, D is TRBD1 (5 bases). Germline loops: CDR1 MDHEN, CDR2 SYDVKM. The CDR3 is 13 amino acids. Trimming took off 2 bases at V and 4 bases at J, with 8 bases between the two ends. The CDR3 loop is CASSLQGLYGYTF. DNA of the CDR3: TGTGCCAGCAGTTTACAGGGACTCTATGGCTACACCTTC.

With regard to this clone: One end of the junction varies from germline; a read error may be responsible. This rearrangement joins TRBV10-3 to TRBJ1-1; 7 nucleotides align to TRBD1. CDR3 size: 16 residues. From germline, CDR1 is ENHRY and CDR2 SYGVKD. For the CDR3, the DNA is TGTGCCATCAGTGAGCTACGGACAGGCTTGAATACTGAAGCTTTCTTT. Translated, it gives CAISELRTGLNTEAFF.

V usage is TRBV11-3 and J usage is TRBJ2-5; 7 bases are a match to TRBD1. Germline lookup yields CDR1 SGHNT and CDR2 YENEEA. The CDR3 is 15 residues long. The ends lost 2 bases at V and 5 bases at J; junction bases unmatched: 8. CDR3 loop: CASSLRDRVGETQYF. DNA of the CDR3: TGTGCCAGCAGCTTAAGAGACAGGGTCGGGGAGACCCAGTACTTC. Full variable domain (rest looked up from reference TRBV11-3 and TRBJ2-5): EAGVVQSPRYKIIEKKQPVAFWCNPISGHNTLYWYLQNLGQGPELLIRYENEEAVDDSQLPKDRFSAERLKGVDSTLKIQPAELGDSAVYLCASSLRDRVGETQYFGPGTRLLVL.

A remark on this clone: This sample also contains other DNA sequences that code for the same CDR3. V and J are TRBV15 and TRBJ1-2; D is undetermined. The ends were cut back, 0 bases at V and 8 bases at J, with 10 bases in the middle. Germline V lookup: CDR1 LNHNV, CDR2 YYDKDF (reference sequence). CDR3 length equals 13 residues. DNA for the CDR3: TGTGCCACCAGCAGAGAAGAGGGTGACGGCTACACCTTC. This encodes CATSREEGDGYTF.

This chain uses TRBV7-3 with TRBJ1-2; 10 nucleotides align to TRBD1. The germline V gene has CDR1 SGHTA and CDR2 FQGTGA. The CDR3 contains 20 residues. The J segment lost 4 bases and the V segment lost 5 bases, leaving 22 bases of the junction unmatched. CDR3 sequence (DNA): TGTGCCAGCAGCCATGGAGATATCTCCGGGACAGGGGATGCGGGCTATGGCTACACCTTC. This codes for CASSHGDISGTGDAGYGYTF.

The chain is built from TRBV18 and TRBJ1-2; D gene uncertain. V was trimmed by 4 bases and J by 6 bases, leaving 12 bases between them. CDR3 length: 13 amino acids. The germline V gene encodes CDR1 KGHSH and CDR2 LQKENI. CDR3 protein: CASSRTSGDGYTF. CDR3 coding DNA: TGTGCCAGCTCACGCACCTCAGGCGATGGCTACACCTTC. Using reference TRBV18 and TRBJ1-2 for the parts outside the CDR3, the full variable domain is NAGVMQNPRHLVRRRGQEARLRCSPMKGHSHVYWYRQLPEEGLKFMVYLQKENIIDESGMPKERFSAEFPKEGPSILRIQQVVRGDSAAYFCASSRTSGDGYTFGSGTRLTVV.

This chain joins TRBV9 and TRBJ1-5; D call uncertain. Germline CDR1 reads SGDLS; CDR2 reads YYNGEE. The V end lost 2 bases, the J end lost 6 bases, and 9 bases lay between the germline ends. The CDR3 is made up of 13 amino acids. CDR3 nucleotides: TGTGCCAGCAGCGTTTCCCATGGTCAGCCCCAGCATTTT. As protein: CASSVSHGQPQHF.

This clone was seen a few times. The rearrangement joins TRBV7-8 to TRBJ1-1; no clear D. Trimming left V 2 bases short and J 1 base short, with 8 bases between. Germline V CDR1 and CDR2: SGHVS, FQNEAQ. The CDR3 extends over 14 amino acids. CDR3 in amino acids: CASSLRATNTEAFF. The CDR3 DNA sequence: TGTGCCAGCAGCTTAAGGGCAACGAACACTGAAGCTTTCTTT.

This clone was recorded only once. The genes are TRBV5-4 and TRBJ1-6; weak D call: TRBD1 (5 bases). Per the germline V gene, CDR1 is SGHNT and CDR2 is YYREEE (reference sequence). Trimming pared 4 bases from V and 0 bases from J, leaving 20 bases between. The CDR3 loop spans 19 amino acids. The CDR3 loop reads CASSLRGLMSRSYNSPLHF. The CDR3 DNA reads as TGTGCCAGCAGCCTCCGGGGACTGATGTCCCGCTCCTATAATTCACCCCTCCACTTT.

The chain couples TRBV6-5 to TRBJ1-1, with 7 positions matching TRBD1. CDR3 size: 14 residues. Germline loops: CDR1 MNHEY, CDR2 SVGAGI. The V segment lost 5 bases and the J segment 9 bases; nucleotides outside the gene matches: 12. CDR3 loop: CASSPQTGIGKAFF. CDR3 coding DNA: TGTGCCAGCAGTCCTCAGACAGGGATTGGCAAAGCTTTCTTT.

The rearrangement joins TRBV11-3 to TRBJ1-1, with TRBD1 matching over 8 bases. The V gene's germline CDR1 is SGHNT and CDR2 YENEEA. The CDR3 is 15 residues long. With V trimmed by 5 bases and J by 1 base, 6 bases remained unmatched. CDR3 in DNA: TGTGCCAGCAGCCGCTCCGGGACAGGGAACACTGAAGCTTTCTTT. Protein sequence: CASSRSGTGNTEAFF.

This chain links TRBV6-5 with TRBJ1-1; D is possibly TRBD1 (6 bases). The germline V gene has CDR1 MNHEY and CDR2 SVGAGI. Trimming cost V 4 bases and J 0 bases, with 12 bases left between them. The CDR3 covers 15 residues. The CDR3 nucleotides are TGTGCCAGCAGTTCGACGGGACAAATGAACACTGAAGCTTTCTTT. This sequence encodes CASSSTGQMNTEAFF.

The gene calls are TRBV7-8 and TRBJ2-2, with D perhaps TRBD1 or TRBD2 (5 bases each). The CDR3 is 14 amino acids. Germline V lookup: CDR1 SGHVS, CDR2 FQNEAQ. The ends were cut back, 3 bases at V and 5 bases at J, with 10 bases in the middle. CDR3 nucleotides: TGTGCCAGCAGCTTCTCTGGGGGAACCGGGGAGCTGTTTTTT. Protein product: CASSFSGGTGELFF.

The chain combines TRBV6-6 with TRBJ1-2; TRBD1 might be the D (5 bases). CDR1 MNHNY and CDR2 SVGAGI come from the germline V gene (reference sequence). This CDR3 spans 13 amino acids. Trimming left V 2 bases short and J 4 bases short, with 8 bases between. For the CDR3, the DNA is TGTGCCAGCAGTTACGACAGTGCCTATGGCTACACCTTC. Its translation is CASSYDSAYGYTF.

The rearrangement links TRBV6-1 to TRBJ1-5, with D perhaps matching TRBD1 (5 bases). CDR3 length equals 16 residues. The V end was cut by 0 bases, the J end by 10 bases, with 19 bases between. Germline V CDR1 and CDR2: MNHNS, SASEGT. The CDR3 DNA sequence: TGTGCCAGCAGTGAAGCGCTTCGAGGACCGGGGGTTCCCCAGCATTTT. Translated, it gives CASSEALRGPGVPQHF.

This clone was counted once. The chain is built from TRBV27 and TRBJ2-5; tentative D call: TRBD2 (6 bases). Trimming removed 6 bases at V and 5 bases at J, with 10 bases between. The V gene's germline CDR1 is MNHEY and CDR2 SMNVEV (reference sequence). This CDR3 is built from 12 residues. CDR3 coding DNA: TGTGCCAGCAGGGGGGGTGAGGAGACCCAGTACTTC. Protein: CASRGGEETQYF.